Presented here are 11 T cell receptor beta chains from one specimen sequenced in a study of cytomegalovirus exposure and HLA in healthy donors. Profiling relied on immunoSEQ multiplex PCR, and the TCRdb table lists in-frame clones only, not all of them. The sample holds about 180,000 clones, 85% seen once. Input material: PBMCs. The receptors stem from a man between 18 and 35 years old in good health and CMV-seropositive.

In regard to this clone: One junction end does not reproduce the germline sequence, and a read error may be involved. The rearrangement links TRBV6-5 to TRBJ2-7; D possibly corresponds to TRBD1 (6 bases). CDR1 and CDR2 (germline): MNHEY, SVGAGI. The CDR3 extends over 13 amino acids. The CDR3 nucleotides are TGTGCCGGCAGTCCCGGACAGACCAGTGAGCAGTACTTC. Encoded protein: CAGSPGQTSEQYF.

This clone was seen only once. V gene TRBV6-1 combines with J gene TRBJ1-1; 7 bases line up with TRBD1. Germline assignment: CDR1 MNHNS and CDR2 SASEGT. Trimming cost V 2 bases and J 5 bases; bases outside gene matches: 5. The length of the CDR3 is 14 residues. DNA of the CDR3: TGTGCCAGCAGTGAAAAAGGGGGCTGGACTGAAGCTTTCTTT. Translated: CASSEKGGWTEAFF.

This chain links TRBV2 with TRBJ1-5; no clear D. The CDR3 loop spans 13 amino acids. V lost 4 bases, J lost 7 bases, and 11 bases lay in between. CDR1 is SNHLY and CDR2 is FYNNEI in the germline V gene. CDR3 bases: TGTGCCAGCAGTGGGGAGGGAACCCAGCCCCAGCATTTT. It is translated as CASSGEGTQPQHF.

The chain links TRBV6-1 to TRBJ2-2; perhaps TRBD1 as D (6 bases). From germline, CDR1 is MNHNS and CDR2 SASEGT. This CDR3 comprises 14 residues. Trimming removed 6 bases at V and 2 bases at J, with 10 bases between. The CDR3 DNA follows: TGTGCCAGCAGGAGGGGGATCAACACCGGGGAGCTGTTTTTT. Translated, it gives CASRRGINTGELFF.

This rearrangement joins TRBV2 to TRBJ2-1; 7 bases are shared with TRBD2. Germline V CDR1 and CDR2: SNHLY, FYNNEI. The CDR3 spans 12 residues. V trimming: 5 bases; J trimming: 12 bases; junction bases outside the gene matches: 7. Written as DNA, the CDR3 is TGTGCCAGCAGTTTGACTAGCCCTGGGCAGTTCTTC. This encodes CASSLTSPGQFF. The full variable domain, its missing parts supplied by reference TRBV2 and TRBJ2-1, is EPEVTQTPSHQVTQMGQEVILRCVPISNHLYFYWYRQILGQKVEFLVSFYNNEISEKSEIFDDQFSVERPDGSNFTLKIRSTKLEDSAMYFCASSLTSPGQFFGPGTRLTVL.

The rearrangement uses TRBV5-1 and TRBJ1-1; 11 nucleotides line up with TRBD1. The CDR3 length is 12 residues. CDR1 is SGHRS, CDR2 YFSETQ, per germline. V lost 4 bases, J lost 10 bases, and 3 bases stayed unmatched. Here the CDR3 DNA reads TGCGCCAGCAGCCCCGGGACAGGGGGAGCTTTCTTT. Its translation: CASSPGTGGAFF.

This clone was observed once. The rearrangement links TRBV6-5 to TRBJ1-6; D is possibly TRBD1 (5 bases). This CDR3 comprises 15 residues. Germline CDR1 MNHEY, CDR2 SVGAGI. Trimming left V 6 bases short and J 4 bases short, with 13 bases between. CDR3 bases: TGTGCCAGCAGCCCCCCGGCAGGGTATAATTCACCCCTCCACTTT. Encoded protein: CASSPPAGYNSPLHF.

The chain uses TRBV7-6 and TRBJ2-2; the D is unclear. The germline V gene has CDR1 SGHVS and CDR2 FNYEAQ. The CDR3 extends over 15 amino acids. With 5 bases removed from V and 1 base from J, the gap between germline ends came to 11 bases. CDR3 amino acids: CASSIGSGNTGELFF. The CDR3 coding sequence is TGTGCCAGCAGCATCGGATCGGGGAACACCGGGGAGCTGTTTTTT.

The chain is built from TRBV27 and TRBJ2-2; 13 bases line up with TRBD2. The germline CDR1 and CDR2 sequences are MNHEY and SMNVEV (reference sequence). The CDR3 has 17 amino acids. V was pared by 5 bases and J by 4 bases, with 7 bases of the junction left unmatched. The CDR3: CASSILGLAGLTGELFF. Written as DNA, the CDR3 is TGTGCCAGCAGTATCCTGGGACTAGCGGGACTCACCGGGGAGCTGTTTTTT.

The chain joins TRBV5-4 to TRBJ2-3, with D tentatively TRBD1 (6 bases). The CDR3 covers 16 residues. V lost 5 bases and J 2 bases, leaving 18 bases between the germline ends. Germline CDR1 reads SGHNT; CDR2 reads YYREEE (reference sequence). CDR3 region: CASSKDRTRHTDTQYF. The CDR3 DNA follows: TGTGCCAGCAGTAAAGACAGGACCCGACACACAGATACGCAGTATTTT. Combining the CDR3 with reference TRBV5-4 and TRBJ2-3 gives the whole variable domain ETGVTQSPTHLIKTRGQQVTLRCSSQSGHNTVSWYQQALGQGPQFIFQYYREEENGRGNFPPRFSGLQFPNYSSELNVNALELDDSALYLCASSKDRTRHTDTQYFGPGTRLTVL.

The J gene is TRBJ2-7, the V gene TRBV5-6; the match to TRBD1 covers 9 bases. The CDR3 sequence is 14 residues long. Germline CDR1 SGHDT, CDR2 YYEEEE. V shed 6 bases, J shed 4 bases, and the junction held 8 bases outside the gene matches. The CDR3 sequence is CASTPWDRAYEQYF. In DNA form, the CDR3 reads TGTGCCAGCACCCCTTGGGACAGGGCTTACGAGCAGTACTTC. The whole variable domain, filled in from reference TRBV5-6 and TRBJ2-7, reads DAGVTQSPTHLIKTRGQQVTLRCSPKSGHDTVSWYQQALGQGPQFIFQYYEEEERQRGNFPDRFSGHQFPNYSSELNVNALLLGDSALYLCASTPWDRAYEQYFGPGTRLTVT.